This entry lists 11 T cell receptor beta chains sequenced from one sample in a study of control samples from healthy donors and cancer patients (TCRdb year 2020). Library method: the immunoSEQ multiplex PCR assay. In TCRdb, the immuneACCESS table is reduced to in-frame sequences with V and J assigned. These tables do not hold every clone; where another copy was compared, an unresolved V gene accounts for under half, and the others remain unexplained. The sample table holds some 140,000 clones, of which roughly 94% were seen once. The ten largest clones add up to 14% of the sample. Sequenced input: PBMCs. The source is a man aged 60 to 69 with colorectal cancer.

The chain employs TRBV7-2 and TRBJ1-3; D gene unclear. The germline V gene has CDR1 SGHTA and CDR2 FQGNSA. V was trimmed by 10 bases and J by 4 bases, leaving 14 bases between them. CDR3 length equals 13 residues. The CDR3 here is CATRGAAGNTIYF. CDR3 in DNA: TGTGCCACCCGGGGTGCGGCCGGAAACACCATATATTTT.

This rearrangement joins TRBV20-1 to TRBJ1-5; D is uncertain. V was clipped by 3 bases and J by 0 bases, with 9 bases between them. This CDR3 has 14 amino acids. CDR1 DFQATT and CDR2 SNEGSKA come from the germline V gene (reference sequence). CDR3 bases: TGCAGTGCTAGTCGGGTCGTTAGCAATCAGCCCCAGCATTTT. Its translation is CSASRVVSNQPQHF.

This clone was counted a single time. The V gene is TRBV5-1, the J gene TRBJ1-3, with D hard to call. The CDR3 covers 14 residues. Germline assignment: CDR1 SGHRS and CDR2 YFSETQ. V dropped 0 bases and J dropped 4 bases, with 8 bases sitting between them. The CDR3: CASSLEATGNTIYF. The CDR3 DNA reads TGCGCCAGCAGCTTGGAGGCAACAGGAAACACCATATATTTT.

The V gene is TRBV5-5, the J gene TRBJ1-4; 8 bases align to TRBD1. This CDR3 has 17 residues. Trimming cost V 4 bases and J 0 bases; bases outside gene matches: 8. The germline gives CDR1 SGHKS, CDR2 YYEKEE (reference sequence). CDR3 bases: TGTGCCAGCAGCCCGACAGGGGAAGGGGCAACTAATGAAAAACTGTTTTTT. Protein: CASSPTGEGATNEKLFF.

The J gene is TRBJ1-3, the V gene TRBV2, with 8 bases that match TRBD1. The CDR3 consists of 16 residues. The V gene's germline CDR1 is SNHLY and CDR2 FYNNEI. With V trimmed by 6 bases and J by 0 bases, 7 bases remained unmatched. Here the CDR3 DNA reads TGTGCCAGCAGCGCGGACAGGGCTTTCTCTGGAAACACCATATATTTT. Translation: CASSADRAFSGNTIYF.

The chain links TRBV5-4 to TRBJ2-1, with 12 nucleotides matching TRBD2. CDR1 is SGHNT and CDR2 is YYREEE in the germline V gene (reference sequence). The V segment lost 1 base and the J segment 1 base; nucleotides outside the gene matches: 9. The length of the CDR3 is 19 residues. CDR3 DNA: TGTGCCAGCAGCTTGTTGTCTAGCGGGGGGGCTCGGTCCTACAATGAGCAGTTCTTC. Its translation: CASSLLSSGGARSYNEQFF.

The chain is built from TRBV12-3 or TRBV12-4 and TRBJ1-2, with D unresolved. V lost 2 bases to trimming and J lost 5 bases, with 9 bases between them. The CDR3 is 13 residues long. As DNA, the CDR3 is TGTGCCAGCAGTTTATCGGCAGAGTATGGCTACACCTTC. Protein product: CASSLSAEYGYTF.

The chain joins TRBV7-8 to TRBJ1-5; D call uncertain. V was shortened by 4 bases and J by 0 bases, with 10 bases between the two germline ends. The CDR3 runs to 15 residues. The V gene's germline CDR1 is SGHVS and CDR2 FQNEAQ. The CDR3 DNA follows: TGTGCCAGCAGCTCCCTCGACGGTAGCAATCAGCCCCAGCATTTT. Translating it yields CASSSLDGSNQPQHF.

The gene calls are TRBV5-6 and TRBJ1-2, with D uncertain. Per germline, CDR1 SGHDT and CDR2 YYEEEE. V was cut by 5 bases and J by 4 bases, with 12 bases left in between. This CDR3 region has 13 residues. The chain's CDR3 is CASRPPMGYGYTF. CDR3 coding DNA: TGTGCCAGCAGGCCTCCCATGGGCTATGGCTACACCTTC.

This chain uses TRBV19 with TRBJ1-3; a possible D gene is TRBD1 (6 bases). The germline V and J ends were trimmed by 5 bases and 0 bases, with 11 bases remaining between them. The CDR3 has 15 amino acids. CDR1 LNHDA and CDR2 SQIVND come from the germline V gene (reference sequence). The CDR3 nucleotides read TGTGCCAGTAGTTCAGGACAGACCTCTGGAAACACCATATATTTT. Its protein product is CASSSGQTSGNTIYF. The variable domain in full, completed from reference TRBV19 and TRBJ1-3, reads DGGITQSPKYLFRKEGQNVTLSCEQNLNHDAMYWYRQDPGQGLRLIYYSQIVNDFQKGDIAEGYSVSREKKESFPLTVTSAQKNPTAFYLCASSSGQTSGNTIYFGEGSWLTVV.

The genes are TRBV19 and TRBJ2-6; 9 bases are shared with TRBD1. Germline CDR1 reads LNHDA; CDR2 reads SQIVND (reference sequence). J lost 2 bases, V lost 5 bases, and 10 bases had no gene match. The CDR3 is 18 residues long. CDR3: CASSPQDRGKAGANVLTF. The CDR3 DNA is TGTGCCAGTAGTCCTCAGGACAGGGGTAAAGCTGGGGCCAACGTCCTGACTTTC.